Below are 7 T cell receptor beta chains sequenced from a single sample in a study of shared clonotypes between healthy human individuals. Profiling relied on immunoSEQ multiplex PCR, and the TCRdb table lists in-frame clones only, not all of them. The sample contains fewer than 1.4 million clones, 78% of which appear only once. The material sequenced was memory CD4+ T cells from PBMCs. Subset denoted: CD45RA-negative fraction. These receptors all stem from a man younger than 35 in good health. Some clones in this sample may be carry-over from other donors' samples.

The V and J genes are TRBV15 and TRBJ1-5; D unresolved. The CDR3 is made up of 13 amino acids. The ends were cut back, 1 base at V and 8 bases at J, with 9 bases in the middle. Looked up from germline, CDR1 is LNHNV and CDR2 is YYDKDF (reference sequence). CDR3 nucleotide sequence: TGTGCCACCAGCAGAGCCAGTCCCGAGCCCCAGCATTTT. It encodes CATSRASPEPQHF. The variable domain in full, with the rest retrieved from reference TRBV15 and TRBJ1-5, is DAMVIQNPRYQVTQFGKPVTLSCSQTLNHNVMYWYQQKSSQAPKLLFHYYDKDFNNEADTPDNFQSRRPNTSFCFLDIRSPGLGDTAMYLCATSRASPEPQHFGDGTRLSIL.

On this clone itself: Other DNA variants within this sample encode the same CDR3. The J gene is TRBJ2-1, the V gene TRBV6-5, with D maybe TRBD2 (5 bases). The CDR3 extends over 12 amino acids. V was clipped by 6 bases and J by 8 bases, with 11 bases between them. Germline-derived CDR1 and CDR2 are MNHEY and SVGAGI. In DNA form, the CDR3 reads TGTGCCAGCAGGTCTACTAGAGATGAGCAGTTCTTC. This sequence encodes CASRSTRDEQFF.

The chain recombines TRBV19 with TRBJ1-2, with 8 nucleotides matching TRBD1. V shed 7 bases, J shed 5 bases, and the junction held 6 bases outside the gene matches. Per the germline V gene, CDR1 is LNHDA and CDR2 is SQIVND (reference sequence). CDR3 length: 13 amino acids. The DNA of the CDR3 is TGTGCCAGTAATCGACAGGGGATTTATGGCTACACCTTC. Residues: CASNRQGIYGYTF.

The chain recombines TRBV28 with TRBJ1-4, with 9 bases matching TRBD1. This CDR3 spans 13 amino acids. Germline CDR1 MDHEN, CDR2 SYDVKM. J lost 7 bases, V lost 8 bases, and 5 bases had no gene match. The CDR3 DNA follows: TGTGCCAGCGGCCGGGACAGGGTTGAAAAACTGTTTTTT. Translated: CASGRDRVEKLFF.

V usage is TRBV4-3 and J usage is TRBJ2-1, with 9 bases that match TRBD1. J lost 10 bases, V lost 1 base, and 8 bases had no gene match. Germline V gene lookup returns CDR1 LGHNA and CDR2 YSLEER. This CDR3 contains 15 residues. This chain's CDR3 is CASSQAPGTGREQFF. The CDR3 DNA follows: TGCGCCAGCAGCCAAGCCCCCGGGACAGGGAGAGAGCAGTTCTTC.

The chain joins TRBV4-2 to TRBJ2-1; 10 positions match TRBD2. V trimming: 3 bases; J trimming: 8 bases; junction bases outside the gene matches: 7. The germline V gene has CDR1 LGHNA and CDR2 YNFKEQ. This CDR3 is built from 15 residues. CDR3 DNA: TGTGCCAGCAGCCAGGCTAGCGGGAGTGGCGATGAGCAGTTCTTC. Residues: CASSQASGSGDEQFF.

Regarding this clone: Other DNA sequences in this specimen translate into the identical CDR3. The rearrangement uses TRBV6-5 and TRBJ1-2; D is ambiguous. Per the germline V gene, CDR1 is MNHEY and CDR2 is SVGAGI. The CDR3 length is 13 residues. Trimming removed 6 bases from V and 0 bases from J, with 8 bases in between. The DNA of the CDR3 is TGTGCCAGCAGCCGCAGAGCTAACTATGGCTACACCTTC. It is translated as CASSRRANYGYTF.